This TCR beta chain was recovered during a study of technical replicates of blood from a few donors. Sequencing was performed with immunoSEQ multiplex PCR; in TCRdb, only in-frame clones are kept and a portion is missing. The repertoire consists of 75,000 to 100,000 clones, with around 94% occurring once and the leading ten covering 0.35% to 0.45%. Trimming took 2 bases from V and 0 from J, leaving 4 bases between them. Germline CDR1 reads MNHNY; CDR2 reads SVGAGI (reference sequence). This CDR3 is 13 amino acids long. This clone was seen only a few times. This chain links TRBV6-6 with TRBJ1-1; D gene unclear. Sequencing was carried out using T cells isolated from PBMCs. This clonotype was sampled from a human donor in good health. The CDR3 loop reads CASSYEVNTEAFF. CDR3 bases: TGTGCCAGCAGTTACGAGGTGAACACTGAAGCTTTCTTT.